This T cell receptor beta chain was recovered during a study of monozygotic twins with inflammatory bowel disease. The study, taken as a whole, reports: IBD patients share fewer clonotypes with other people than healthy twins do, especially with disease activity. With inverse Simpson as the measure, TCRbeta diversity was lower in IBD patients than in healthy co-twins.

The V gene's germline CDR1 is KGHSH and CDR2 LQKENI. The CDR3 runs 15 residues. Researchers generated cDNA in eight separate reactions per sample. TCRdb reprocessed the 5' RACE reads and keeps a single row for each CDR3 protein, giving no DNA. The sample is made up of fewer than 550,000 distinct CDR3 sequences, and the top ten hold 2% to 2.5% of it. Someone took an approximately 2.4 ml blood sample from each of the donors. About this clonotype: Its specificity is unknown.

The clonotype comes from a human donor with ulcerative colitis or Crohn's disease, or a healthy co-twin of an affected twin (not recorded which). The sequenced sample was blood. The chain is built from TRBV18 and TRBJ2-1; absent DNA, TCRdb's TRBD2 call cannot be checked. The CDR3 loop reads CASSPPSGRAGEQFF.